These 21 T cell receptor beta chains were all obtained from the same sample, sequenced in a study of T-cell reconstitution after alpha-beta-depleted transplantation in children. The authors prepared the TCRbeta library with unique molecular identifiers. TCRdb re-called the PCR reads with MiXCR, one entry per CDR3 protein. The data hold roughly 220,000 distinct CDR3 sequences, with approximately 12% observed a single time. Specimen: PBMCs from the stem cell graft donor, collected from the stem cell graft. These receptors were obtained from a human donor who donated a stem cell graft to a child with acute lymphoblastic leukemia.

This clonotype was seen many times. The chain employs TRBV6-4 and TRBJ2-1; TRBD2 matches at 12 bases. CDR3 length: 15 amino acids. Germline loops: CDR1 MRHNA, CDR2 SNTAGT. V shed 0 bases and J 7 bases; nucleotides not matched to a gene: 1. CDR3 residues: CASSDSGTSGNEQFF. CDR3 DNA sequence: TGTGCCAGCAGTGACTCTGGGACTAGCGGGAATGAGCAGTTCTTC.

The sample holds many counts of this clonotype. The chain uses TRBV7-9 and TRBJ1-4; D uncertain. V was trimmed by 1 base and J by 4 bases, leaving 10 bases between them. Germline assignment: CDR1 SEHNR and CDR2 FQNEAQ (reference sequence). The CDR3 covers 15 residues. CDR3 residues: CASSLELRSNEKLFF. In nucleotides, the CDR3 is TGTGCCAGCAGCTTAGAATTGCGAAGTAATGAAAAACTGTTTTTT.

The table lists this clonotype with many counts. V usage is TRBV5-6 and J usage is TRBJ2-7, with 10 bases lining up with TRBD1. This CDR3 has 15 amino acids. With 7 bases clipped from V and 2 bases from J, the junction kept 9 bases outside the gene matches. Germline V gene data show CDR1 as SGHDT and CDR2 as YYEEEE. The CDR3 sequence: CASSLGTGEPYEQYF. CDR3 nucleotide sequence: TGTGCCAGCTCCTTGGGGACAGGGGAACCCTACGAGCAGTACTTC.

About this clonotype itself: Since a much larger clone is just one base distant, this may be a read error. The chain carries TRBV6-2 or TRBV6-3 and TRBJ1-1; D gene ambiguous. CDR3 size: 13 residues. The germline V gene has CDR1 MNHEY and CDR2 SVGEGT. The V gene lost 2 bases and the J gene lost 11 bases, with 15 bases spanning the gap. The CDR3 sequence is CASSYAADGWAFF. CDR3 nucleotides: TGTGCCAGCAGTTACGCGGCCGATGGTTGGGCTTTCTTT.

In this sample, this clonotype turned up many times. The chain recombines TRBV6-5 with TRBJ2-7, with D perhaps matching TRBD1 or TRBD2 (5 bases each). This CDR3 comprises 17 residues. Trimming removed 2 bases at V and 1 base at J, with 18 bases between. Germline CDR1 MNHEY, CDR2 SVGAGI. The CDR3 here is CASSYRIGGEGSYEQYF. The CDR3 nucleotides are TGTGCCAGCAGTTACCGGATTGGGGGAGAAGGATCCTACGAGCAGTACTTC.

This clonotype was seen just once. It may be a read error: a sequence one base away is much more abundant. The CDR3 region has the DNA TGTGCCAGCAGCCGCCCCAGGGGGGGCCGAGAGACCCAGTACTTC. It yields the protein CASSRPRGGRETQYF. The chain employs TRBV7-9 and TRBJ2-5; D assignment may be TRBD1 or TRBD2 (7 bases each). This CDR3 is built from 15 residues. Deletions cut 5 bases from V and 4 bases from J, with 17 bases between. CDR1 is SEHNR, CDR2 FQNEAQ, per germline (reference sequence).

The J gene is TRBJ2-7, the V gene TRBV4-3; a weak D match, TRBD2 (5 bases). Trimming took off 1 base at V and 6 bases at J, with 16 bases between the two ends. The CDR3 runs 15 residues. CDR1 LGHNA and CDR2 YSLEER come from the germline V gene. The chain's CDR3 is CASSQGRGNFGEQYF. The CDR3 nucleotides read TGCGCCAGCAGCCAAGGTAGAGGGAATTTCGGCGAGCAGTACTTC.

This clonotype was counted at least ten times. The CDR3: CASSESTDFYGYTF. CDR3 in DNA: TGTGCCAGCAGTGAATCGACAGACTTCTATGGCTACACCTTC. The J gene is TRBJ1-2, the V gene TRBV25-1; possibly TRBD1 for D (5 bases). V gave up 1 base and J gave up 4 bases, with 10 bases separating them. Germline V gives CDR1 MGHDK, CDR2 SYGVNS. The CDR3 has 14 residues.

This clonotype was seen repeatedly, ten times or more. The CDR3 loop reads CASSTDLRPYNEQFF. In DNA form, the CDR3 reads TGTGCCAGCAGTACCGACCTCAGGCCCTACAATGAGCAGTTCTTC. The chain is built from TRBV27 and TRBJ2-1; D call uncertain. The CDR3 is 15 residues long. The V end was cut by 5 bases, the J end by 2 bases, with 13 bases between. Per germline, CDR1 MNHEY and CDR2 SMNVEV (reference sequence).

There are many counts of this clonotype. The chain recombines TRBV20-1 with TRBJ2-5, with no clear D. Trimming removed 7 bases from V and 0 bases from J, with 12 bases in between. This CDR3 is 13 amino acids long. The germline V gene encodes CDR1 DFQATT and CDR2 SNEGSKA (reference sequence). This CDR3 is CSGGNRDQETQYF. CDR3 nucleotide sequence: TGCAGTGGGGGTAATAGGGACCAAGAGACCCAGTACTTC.

This clonotype has only a few counts. The J gene is TRBJ2-2, the V gene TRBV30; D possibly uses TRBD1 or TRBD2 (6 bases each). Between the trimmed V and J ends, which lost 3 bases and 4 bases, there was a span of 12 bases. The length of the CDR3 is 14 residues. The germline V gene has CDR1 GTSNPN and CDR2 SVGIG (reference sequence). CDR3 in DNA: TGTGCCTGGAGGAAACAGGGAGGCACCGGGGAGCTGTTTTTT. Translated: CAWRKQGGTGELFF. The whole variable domain, remainder taken from reference TRBV30 and TRBJ2-2, is SQTIHQWPATLVQPVGSPLSLECTVEGTSNPNLYWYRQAAGRGLQLLFYSVGIGQISSEVPQNLSASRPQDRQFILSSKKLLLSDSGFYLCAWRKQGGTGELFFGEGSRLTVL.

The table lists this clonotype with many counts. This chain uses TRBV5-1 with TRBJ2-3, with 9 bases identical to TRBD2. The germline V gene encodes CDR1 SGHRS and CDR2 YFSETQ. This CDR3 has 17 amino acids. Losses at the gene ends were 4 bases for V and 0 bases for J; bases not matched to a gene: 9. The CDR3 DNA reads as TGCGCCAGCAGCCCTAATAGCGGGGGCCCCAGCACAGATACGCAGTATTTT. It is translated as CASSPNSGGPSTDTQYF.

At least ten counts were recorded for this clonotype. This chain joins TRBV7-9 and TRBJ1-1, with D maybe TRBD1 (5 bases). With 1 base removed from V and 2 bases from J, the gap between germline ends came to 11 bases. The germline V gene encodes CDR1 SEHNR and CDR2 FQNEAQ (reference sequence). This CDR3 is built from 15 residues. CDR3 region: CASSLVFRDNTEAFF. The CDR3 DNA sequence: TGTGCCAGCAGCTTAGTTTTCAGGGATAACACTGAAGCTTTCTTT.

In its sample, this clonotype was seen many times. V is TRBV2 and J is TRBJ2-7; D gene uncertain. The V gene's germline CDR1 is SNHLY and CDR2 FYNNEI. Trimming pared 1 base from V and 0 bases from J, leaving 7 bases between. This CDR3 region has 14 residues. The CDR3 reads CASSEGPASYEQYF. As DNA, the CDR3 is TGTGCCAGCAGTGAAGGGCCCGCCTCCTACGAGCAGTACTTC.

This clonotype has more than one count but fewer than ten. This chain joins TRBV4-2 and TRBJ2-7; no reliable D call. Trimming left V 4 bases short and J 0 bases short, with 16 bases between. Per germline, CDR1 LGHNA and CDR2 YNFKEQ. This CDR3 is 16 amino acids long. The CDR3 nucleotides are TGTGCCAGCAGCCGAGAGGCCTCGCGGAACTCCTACGAGCAGTACTTC. This translates into CASSREASRNSYEQYF.

This clonotype was counted many times. The chain has TRBV4-3 and TRBJ1-2, with D uncertain. Germline V gene sequence: CDR1 LGHNA, CDR2 YSLEER. The CDR3 covers 15 residues. The germline V and J ends were trimmed by 0 bases and 1 base, with 9 bases remaining between them. This chain's CDR3 is CASSQEYNFNYGYTF. CDR3 nucleotides: TGCGCCAGCAGCCAAGAATACAATTTTAACTATGGCTACACCTTC.

This clonotype has a count of ten or more. The chain couples TRBV5-1 to TRBJ1-1; 7 nucleotides align to TRBD1. From germline, CDR1 is SGHRS and CDR2 YFSETQ. The CDR3 is 16 amino acids. The J segment lost 5 bases and the V segment lost 4 bases, leaving 14 bases of the junction unmatched. For the CDR3, the DNA is TGCGCCAGCAGCCGTCAGACCACAGGGGCAGGGACTGAAGCTTTCTTT. This gives the protein CASSRQTTGAGTEAFF.

V and J are TRBV19 and TRBJ1-2; unclear D gene. Trimming shortened V by 6 bases and J by 8 bases, and 10 bases separated the two germline ends. Germline V gene lookup returns CDR1 LNHDA and CDR2 SQIVND (reference sequence). The CDR3 runs to 11 residues. CDR3 sequence: CASRRSQGYTF. The CDR3 region has the DNA TGTGCCAGTAGGAGATCGCAGGGCTACACCTTC.

This clonotype was recorded many times. The rearrangement links TRBV6-5 to TRBJ2-6, with a possible D match to TRBD1 (6 bases). CDR1 is MNHEY and CDR2 is SVGAGI in the germline V gene. The V end was cut by 2 bases, the J end by 1 base, with 9 bases between. The CDR3 sequence is 16 residues long. CDR3 protein: CASSYDGQSGANVLTF. The CDR3, as DNA: TGTGCCAGCAGTTACGACGGACAGTCTGGGGCCAACGTCCTGACTTTC.

As to this clonotype: This may be a read error, as it is one base from a much larger clone. The chain uses TRBV7-2 and TRBJ2-7; 8 bases align to TRBD2. The germline CDR1 and CDR2 sequences are SGHTA and FQGNSA. V was pared by 5 bases and J by 3 bases, with 12 bases of the junction left unmatched. This CDR3 region has 16 residues. CDR3 sequence (DNA): TGTGCCAGCAGCAAAGGCCCAAGCGGGGGCCTCTACGAGCAGTACTTC. Translation: CASSKGPSGGLYEQYF.

This clonotype turned up a few times. This chain links TRBV20-1 with TRBJ2-6, with 8 positions matching TRBD2. The CDR3 is 16 residues long. Germline V gene lookup returns CDR1 DFQATT and CDR2 SNEGSKA (reference sequence). The V segment lost 3 bases and the J segment 3 bases; nucleotides outside the gene matches: 7. DNA of the CDR3: TGCAGTGCTAGTAGGCGGGGGGATGGTGGGGCCAACGTCCTGACTTTC. This translates into CSASRRGDGGANVLTF.